The entry below describes one T cell receptor (beta chain). Antigen unknown. Adult donors, all healthy and HIV-negative, had no recent acute infections or vaccinations. This CDR3 has 15 residues. With 4 bases removed from V and 6 bases from J, the gap between germline ends came to 16 bases. The germline CDR1 and CDR2 sequences are SGHRS and YFSETQ. This was a deep-level run. The repertoire was sequenced with immunoSEQ multiplex PCR; TCRdb's copy has only in-frame clones and lacks some. There are 2,500,000 or so clones in the sample; around nine tenths occur only once, and about 0.13% lies in the top ten. This entry belongs to a study of shared clonotypes between healthy human individuals. Study-level findings and limits: Specimens sampled were limited to blood, with tissue repertoires likely differing. Shared clonotypes: roughly 5% naive CD4, approximately 3.4% naive CD8, roughly 2.2% memory CD4, around 0.4% memory CD8.

The sample was naive CD4+ T cells sorted from blood. Subset of the sample: CD45RA+ positively selected. V is TRBV5-1 and J is TRBJ1-4; D is possibly TRBD1 (5 bases). The clonotype comes from a man between 18 and 35 years old in good health. The CDR3, as DNA: TGCGCCAGCAGCGTGACAGATTCTAAATATGAAAAACTGTTTTTT. The encoded protein is CASSVTDSKYEKLFF.